A selection of T cell receptor beta chains follows, all from one sample in a study of blood T cells in healthy people across ages. TCRdb analysed the 5' RACE reads with MiXCR anew, one entry per CDR3 protein. This table holds 1.6 million or so distinct CDR3 sequences, around 36% found once. The sequenced sample consisted of blood. These receptor sequences come from a woman aged 30 to 39 in good health. Each CDR3 is given with its conserved first and last residue. A D gene is named only where the DNA matches it firmly. Size is omitted from some rows. Given values are once, few, many or a class for expanded clones.

clone_size,j_call,v_call,d_call,cdr3_length,cdr3_aa,cdr3_nt
few,TRBJ2-7,TRBV12-3/TRBV12-4,-,13,CASSPFGGSEQYF,TGTGCCAGCAGTCCGTTCGGGGGAAGCGAGCAGTACTTC
many,TRBJ2-5,TRBV7-6,-,15,CASLPLGTPAETQYF,TGTGCCAGCCTCCCATTGGGGACCCCTGCGGAGACCCAGTACTTC
few,TRBJ2-2,TRBV9,-,15,CASSVGGLDTGELFF,TGTGCCAGCAGCGTAGGAGGGTTGGACACCGGGGAGCTGTTTTTT
-,TRBJ2-2,TRBV5-5,TRBD2,16,CASSFLPGGRTGELFF,TGTGCCAGCAGCTTCCTCCCGGGGGGGCGGACCGGGGAGCTGTTTTTT
few,TRBJ2-7,TRBV30,-,13,CAWSWGYSYEQYF,TGTGCCTGGAGTTGGGGTTACTCCTACGAGCAGTACTTC
-,TRBJ1-2,TRBV21-1,-,15,CASSKCRGLFYGYTF,TGTGCCAGCAGCAAATGCAGGGGATTATTCTATGGCTACACCTTC
-,TRBJ2-6,TRBV4-2,TRBD2,17,CASSLLAGQGGANVLTF,TGTGCCAGCAGCCTCCTAGCGGGGCAGGGAGGGGCCAACGTCCTGACTTTC
-,TRBJ2-7,TRBV6-5,-,16,CASSYRGASVNYEQYF,TGTGCCAGCAGTTACCGTGGGGCTAGCGTAAACTACGAGCAGTACTTC
-,TRBJ2-7,TRBV15,-,13,CATSEVRVGEQYF,TGTGCCACCAGCGAGGTCAGGGTTGGCGAGCAGTACTTC
-,TRBJ1-2,TRBV9,-,14,CASSTSRASYGYTF,TGTGCCAGCAGCACGAGTCGGGCGAGCTATGGCTACACCTTC
-,TRBJ2-5,TRBV7-7,-,13,CASSLGQTGSQYF,TGTGCCAGCAGCTTAGGACAGACAGGCTCCCAGTACTTC
few,TRBJ2-3,TRBV15,-,14,CATSRVGTTDTQYF,TGTGCCACCAGCAGAGTAGGGACCACAGATACGCAGTATTTT
-,TRBJ2-7,TRBV29-1,TRBD1,13,CSVRDRAHYEQYF,TGCAGCGTGCGGGACAGGGCCCACTACGAGCAGTACTTC
-,TRBJ1-2,TRBV4-2,-,14,CASSQDRQTYGYTF,TGTGCCAGCAGCCAAGATAGGCAGACCTATGGCTACACCTTC
few,TRBJ1-2,TRBV9,-,14,CASSVARQPGGYTF,TGTGCCAGCAGCGTAGCTAGACAGCCGGGTGGCTACACCTTC
-,TRBJ1-4,TRBV7-2,-,12,CAGSHLPEKLFF,TGTGCCGGCAGCCACCTCCCCGAAAAACTGTTTTTT
-,TRBJ2-2,TRBV13,TRBD1,14,CASGLDRVTGELFF,TGTGCCAGCGGCTTGGACAGGGTCACCGGGGAGCTGTTTTTT
once,TRBJ2-3,TRBV20-1,-,15,CSADGSGTGTDTQYF,TGCAGTGCTGACGGGAGTGGGACGGGCACAGATACGCAGTATTTT
-,TRBJ2-1,TRBV9,-,15,CASNPNRDSDNEQFF,TGTGCCAGCAACCCAAACCGGGACTCAGACAATGAGCAGTTCTTC
-,TRBJ2-2,TRBV5-6,-,15,CASSLWGRGTGELFF,TGTGCCAGCAGCTTATGGGGTCGTGGCACCGGGGAGCTGTTTTTT
-,TRBJ1-2,TRBV6-1,-,14,CASSEGPLNYGYTF,TGTGCCAGCAGTGAAGGGCCCCTCAACTATGGCTACACCTTC
-,TRBJ1-1,TRBV4-1,-,15,CASSSPGGMNTEAFF,TGCGCCAGCAGCTCCCCGGGAGGGATGAACACTGAAGCTTTCTTT
few,TRBJ2-2,TRBV28,-,16,CASSLTAGGNTGELFF,TGTGCCAGCAGTCTAACAGCCGGCGGTAACACCGGGGAGCTGTTTTTT
-,TRBJ2-7,TRBV20-1,TRBD1,16,CSARDSHRGSPAEQYF,TGCAGTGCTAGAGATTCGCACAGGGGCTCACCTGCCGAGCAGTACTTC
-,TRBJ1-5,TRBV7-3,-,9,CASDQPQHF,TGTGCCAGCGATCAGCCCCAGCATTTT
few,TRBJ2-3,TRBV18,TRBD2,17,CASSPQAGGPRTDTQYF,TGTGCCAGCTCACCACAGGCGGGGGGGCCCCGCACAGATACGCAGTATTTT
many,TRBJ2-7,TRBV12-3/TRBV12-4,-,15,CASSPPRTLNYEQYF,TGTGCCAGCAGTCCCCCGAGAACCCTAAACTACGAGCAGTACTTC
-,TRBJ2-7,TRBV3-1,-,12,CASSQMGHEQYF,TGTGCCAGCAGCCAAATGGGCCACGAGCAGTACTTC
-,TRBJ1-2,TRBV29-1,-,16,CSVPGRLGGNNYGYTF,TGCAGCGTCCCGGGACGGTTGGGGGGCAATAACTATGGCTACACCTTC
-,TRBJ1-5,TRBV27,TRBD1,15,CASSPGTGAQWPQHF,TGTGCCAGCAGTCCCGGGACAGGGGCCCAATGGCCCCAGCATTTT
-,TRBJ2-5,TRBV11-1,TRBD1,16,CASSLATGGVGETQYF,TGTGCCAGCAGCTTAGCGACAGGGGGCGTCGGAGAGACCCAGTACTTC
few,TRBJ1-2,TRBV5-1,TRBD1,15,CASSPTTGGDRGYTF,TGCGCCAGCAGCCCCACGACAGGGGGCGACCGTGGCTACACCTTC
few,TRBJ2-7,TRBV6-1,-,18,CASSERSDSSVGLYEQYF,TGTGCCAGCAGTGAACGGAGCGACAGTTCTGTTGGGTTATACGAGCAGTACTTC
-,TRBJ2-7,TRBV5-4,TRBD2,15,CASSPSGGLNYEQYF,TGTGCCAGCAGCCCTAGCGGGGGCCTTAACTACGAGCAGTACTTC
many,TRBJ2-4,TRBV5-6,-,16,CASSPWRALAKNIQYF,TGTGCCAGCAGCCCTTGGAGGGCACTAGCCAAAAACATTCAGTACTTC
-,TRBJ2-3,TRBV15,-,20,CATSRDLDRGVSGSGDTQYF,TGTGCCACCAGCAGAGATCTGGACAGGGGAGTGAGCGGGAGCGGGGATACGCAGTATTTT
-,TRBJ2-3,TRBV6-6,TRBD2,16,CASSYSLRGGGDTQYF,TGTGCCAGCAGTTACTCTCTACGGGGGGGCGGAGATACGCAGTATTTT